These T cell receptor beta chains were read from a single sample in a study of cytomegalovirus exposure and HLA in healthy donors. Sequencing was performed with immunoSEQ multiplex PCR; in TCRdb, only in-frame clones are kept and a portion is missing. The sample yields around 100,000 clones, 65% to 85% seen once. Sequenced: PBMCs. The receptor set was obtained from a man aged 50 to 59 in good health and CMV-seropositive. The CDR3 runs from the conserved cysteine through the conserved F or W. D genes are given only for firm matches. A row's size may be missing; if present it is once, few, many or a size class.

V	J	size	length	D	DNA	CDR3
TRBV28	TRBJ1-1	-	14	TRBD1	TGTGCCAGCAGTTCCTACAGGGGAATAACTGAAGCTTTCTTT	CASSSYRGITEAFF
TRBV14	TRBJ2-1	-	13	-	TGTGCCAGCAGCCTCAAACTAGACAATGAGCAGTTCTTC	CASSLKLDNEQFF
TRBV5-1	TRBJ2-3	-	15	TRBD2	TGCGCCAGCAGCGAGACTAGCGGGAGAGGAGATACGCAGTATTTT	CASSETSGRGDTQYF
TRBV7-2	TRBJ2-7	-	14	-	TGTGCCAGCAGCTCTCGGAGAAGCGGCTACGAGCAGTACTTC	CASSSRRSGYEQYF
TRBV21-1	TRBJ2-1	-	18	-	TGTGCCAGCAGCAAGGGGAGAGAGCGGGGGAATTACTACAATGAGCAGTTCTTC	CASSKGRERGNYYNEQFF
TRBV5-4	TRBJ2-2	-	16	TRBD2	TGTGCCAGCAGCCCGACTAGCGGGAGTGGCACCGGGGAGCTGTTTTTT	CASSPTSGSGTGELFF
TRBV7-2	TRBJ2-5	-	15	-	TGTGCCAGCAGCTTAGGGAGGGAGGTCCAAGAGACCCAGTACTTC	CASSLGREVQETQYF
TRBV27	TRBJ2-3	-	14	-	TGTGCCAGCAGTCGGCTTCCTCAGCGAGATACGCAGTATTTT	CASSRLPQRDTQYF
TRBV5-1	TRBJ2-3	-	16	TRBD1	TGCGCCAGCAGCTTGGTGTCGACAGGGTACACAGATACGCAGTATTTT	CASSLVSTGYTDTQYF
TRBV7-3	TRBJ2-2	-	16	-	TGTGCCAGCAGCGCCAGCCCGGGGGCGAACACCGGGGAGCTGTTTTTT	CASSASPGANTGELFF
TRBV7-9	TRBJ2-3	-	12	-	TGTGCCAGCAGCTCGGCAGGAGATACGCAGTATTTT	CASSSAGDTQYF
TRBV6-1	TRBJ1-4	-	15	-	TGTGCCACTCTTAAACAGGGTGTACTTAATGAAAAACTGTTTTTT	CATLKQGVLNEKLFF
TRBV6-1	TRBJ2-6	once	14	TRBD1	TGTGCCACCCAACAGGGGGCCGGGGCCAACGTCCTGACTTTC	CATQQGAGANVLTF
TRBV4-3	TRBJ1-2	-	13	TRBD1	TGCGCCAGCAGCCCGACAGGGGACTATGGCTACACCTTC	CASSPTGDYGYTF
TRBV21-1	TRBJ2-7	-	16	-	TGTGCCAGCACCCCCCCCTGGGGGGGGCGGACCTACGAGCAGTACTTC	CASTPPWGGRTYEQYF
TRBV7-6	TRBJ2-5	-	14	-	TGTGCCAGCAGCCCCCGGGTAGGGAGAGAGACCCAGTACTTC	CASSPRVGRETQYF
TRBV25-1	TRBJ2-1	once	14	-	TGTGCCAGCAGGGACACTGGGGCTTACAATGAGCAGTTCTTC	CASRDTGAYNEQFF
TRBV5-8	TRBJ2-2	-	16	TRBD2	TGTGCCAGCAGCTTGGGGACTAGCGGGAGCCCCGGGGAGCTGTTTTTT	CASSLGTSGSPGELFF
TRBV7-8	TRBJ2-3	-	17	-	TGTGCCAGCAGCTTAGAAGGGACTGGGACGGGTGCTCATACGCAGTATTTT	CASSLEGTGTGAHTQYF
TRBV5-1	TRBJ2-2	-	16	TRBD1	TGCGCCAGCAGCACCTCCCTACAGACAGGGTCCGGGGAGCTGTTTTTT	CASSTSLQTGSGELFF
TRBV28	TRBJ2-7	-	17	TRBD1	TGTGCCAGCAGTTTAGGGACAGGGATGGACCGGGACTACGAGCAGTACTTC	CASSLGTGMDRDYEQYF
TRBV19	TRBJ2-1	few	11	-	TGTGCCAGTAGCCACAGCTATGAGCAGTTCTTC	CASSHSYEQFF
TRBV30	TRBJ2-7	-	12	-	TGTGCCTGGAGTACAGACAGCTACGAGCAGTACTTC	CAWSTDSYEQYF
TRBV7-2	TRBJ2-7	-	15	-	TGTGCCAGCAGCTTAGCGCGGGGAGGAACCTACGAGCAGTACTTC	CASSLARGGTYEQYF
TRBV18	TRBJ2-7	few	16	TRBD1	TGTGCCAGCTCACCCCTCGGGACAGGGGAGACCTACGAGCAGTACTTC	CASSPLGTGETYEQYF
TRBV7-9	TRBJ1-1	-	13	-	TGTGCCAGCAGCCCACCTCTGGGGGCAAGAGCTTTCTTT	CASSPPLGARAFF
TRBV10-3	TRBJ2-2	-	19	TRBD2	TGTGCCATCAGGGGCAGTACCCTAGCGGGAGGTCGGGGAACCGGGGAGCTGTTTTTT	CAIRGSTLAGGRGTGELFF
TRBV19	TRBJ2-7	-	20	TRBD2	TGTGCCAGTAGCAAAACCACGGGCCCCGGACTAGCGGGGCTAGCCTACGAGCAGTACTTC	CASSKTTGPGLAGLAYEQYF
TRBV27	TRBJ1-1	once	13	-	TGTGCCAGCAGCCCGACAGGTTTCGCTGAAGCTTTCTTT	CASSPTGFAEAFF
TRBV9	TRBJ2-1	-	15	-	TGTGCCAGCAGCCCCTCAGGGACTGGATACAATGAGCAGTTCTTC	CASSPSGTGYNEQFF
TRBV6-6	TRBJ2-2	-	15	TRBD2	TGTGCCAGCAGGACTAGCGGGAGGGCCGTCGGGGAGCTGTTTTTT	CASRTSGRAVGELFF
TRBV5-4	TRBJ2-2	-	17	TRBD2	TGTGCCAGCAGCCCCGAGGGACTAGCGAGGAACACCGGGGAGCTGTTTTTT	CASSPEGLARNTGELFF
TRBV10-3	TRBJ2-3	-	16	TRBD2	TGTGCCATCAAGGCCCGACTAGCGGGAGTAGCAGATACGCAGTATTTT	CAIKARLAGVADTQYF
TRBV4-2	TRBJ2-2	-	17	-	TGTGCCAGCAGCCAAGATTCTGACAGCGCGAACACCGGGGAGCTGTTTTTT	CASSQDSDSANTGELFF
TRBV6-6	TRBJ2-2	-	16	-	TGTGCCAGCAGTATGTGGCCTCCAGGTTCGGTCGGGGAGCTGTTTTTT	CASSMWPPGSVGELFF
TRBV7-9	TRBJ2-5	few	17	TRBD1	TGTGCCAGCAGCTTAGTATCGGCAGGGGGACCCCTGGAGACCCAGTACTTC	CASSLVSAGGPLETQYF
TRBV6-5	TRBJ1-5	-	14	-	TGTGCCAGCAGTGGCGACAGGACCAATCAGCCCCAGCATTTT	CASSGDRTNQPQHF
TRBV10-1	TRBJ2-3	-	13	-	TGCGCCAGCAGTGAGTCCGGGGCAGATACGCAGTATTTT	CASSESGADTQYF
TRBV2	TRBJ2-2	-	14	-	TGTGCCTCCCAAAGGGGGAGGGACACCGGGGAGCTGTTTTTT	CASQRGRDTGELFF
TRBV9	TRBJ1-1	few	12	TRBD1	TGTGCCAGCAGCGCAGGGGGCGCGGAAGCTTTCTTT	CASSAGGAEAFF
TRBV29-1	TRBJ2-7	-	15	TRBD2	TGCAGCGTTGAGGGCACTAGCGGGAGTAGGTACGAGCAGTACTTC	CSVEGTSGSRYEQYF
TRBV19	TRBJ1-5	-	15	TRBD1	TGTGCCAGTAGTATCGGACAGGGGGGCAATCAGCCCCAGCATTTT	CASSIGQGGNQPQHF
TRBV30	TRBJ2-5	-	13	-	TGTGCCTGGAGTGAGAGTAGCAAAGAGACCCAGTACTTC	CAWSESSKETQYF
TRBV5-5	TRBJ2-1	-	13	-	TGTGCCAGCAGCTACGAGGACAGTCGCGAGCAGTTCTTC	CASSYEDSREQFF
TRBV2	TRBJ1-5	-	15	-	TGTGCCAGCAGTGGCGGGGGAGGGGAGAATCAGCCCCAGCATTTT	CASSGGGGENQPQHF
TRBV9	TRBJ2-1	-	16	TRBD2	TGTGCCAGCAGCGTAGATCCGGGAGGCCCTTCCGGTGAGCAGTTCTTC	CASSVDPGGPSGEQFF
TRBV7-2	TRBJ2-3	-	17	TRBD1	TGTGCCAGCAGCGGAATCTCCCGGGACAGTAGCACAGATACGCAGTATTTT	CASSGISRDSSTDTQYF
TRBV23-1	TRBJ1-3	once	17	-	TGCGCCAGCAGTCAATCGACCAGGGGTGAGTTTGGAAACACCATATATTTT	CASSQSTRGEFGNTIYF
TRBV28	TRBJ1-5	-	16	-	TGTGCCAGCAGAGCGGGGGGCGGGGTCGAAAATCAGCCCCAGCATTTT	CASRAGGGVENQPQHF
TRBV7-8	TRBJ1-5	-	14	-	TGTGCCAGCAGCTTAATCGGGGGAGGTCAGCCCCAGCATTTT	CASSLIGGGQPQHF
TRBV2	TRBJ2-7	few	15	TRBD1	TGTGCCAGCAGAGCCACCGGGACAGTTCGCCACGAGCAGTACTTC	CASRATGTVRHEQYF
TRBV11-1	TRBJ2-7	-	16	TRBD2	TGTGCCAGCAGCCAAGGGACTAGCGGGAGCTCCTACGAGCAGTACTTC	CASSQGTSGSSYEQYF
TRBV19	TRBJ1-2	few	15	-	TGTGCCAGTAGTGCGGGACGGCTGAGTAACTATGGCTACACCTTC	CASSAGRLSNYGYTF
TRBV6-1	TRBJ2-7	-	18	TRBD1	TGTGCCAGCAGTGTTGCCTCGGGGGGGACAGGGGGCTACCTCGAGCAGTACTTC	CASSVASGGTGGYLEQYF
TRBV6-1	TRBJ1-2	-	12	-	TGTGCCACCGAAGAGGTATACTATGGCTACACCTTC	CATEEVYYGYTF
TRBV30	TRBJ1-2	few	14	TRBD1	TGTGCCTGGAGTGTACTCGAGGGGGCCGGTGGCTACACCTTC	CAWSVLEGAGGYTF